What follows are 15 T cell receptor beta chains derived from one specimen sequenced in a study of early T cells in non-severe SARS-CoV-2 infection. TCRdb re-derived calls from the 5' RACE reads in MiXCR, one entry per CDR3 protein. The data contain approximately 40,000 distinct CDR3 sequences, roughly 6.6% of them singletons. The sequenced sample was whole blood, obtained at baseline. These receptors originate from an adult who was a healthcare worker with PCR-confirmed SARS-CoV-2 infection or an uninfected control (not recorded which).

This clonotype was detected a few times. This chain uses TRBV20-1 with TRBJ1-2; 7 positions match TRBD1. The V gene's germline CDR1 is DFQATT and CDR2 SNEGSKA (reference sequence). The V and J ends lost 3 bases and 3 bases, in that order; junction bases with no gene match: 4. The CDR3 covers 13 residues. CDR3 residues: CSASGDSDYGYTF. CDR3 nucleotides: TGCAGTGCTAGCGGGGACAGCGACTATGGCTACACCTTC.

This clonotype was detected a few times. The chain recombines TRBV4-3 with TRBJ1-1; weak D call: TRBD1 (6 bases). V shed 0 bases and J shed 7 bases, with 9 bases lying between them. CDR3 size: 13 residues. Germline V gives CDR1 LGHNA, CDR2 YSLEER. The CDR3 is CASSQDRGIEAFF. The CDR3 region has the DNA TGCGCCAGCAGCCAAGATAGGGGGATTGAAGCTTTCTTT.

This clonotype counts as medium-sized. The chain has TRBV7-3 and TRBJ2-2, with 11 bases that match TRBD2. The junction had 9 bases not matched to a gene; V was cut back by 5 bases and J by 4 bases. There are 17 residues in the CDR3. In germline, CDR1 is SGHTA, CDR2 FQGTGA. The CDR3 region has the DNA TGTGCCAGCAGCGCAACCGGGACTAGCGGAGGCACCGGGGAGCTGTTTTTT. Protein: CASSATGTSGGTGELFF.

This clonotype was observed a handful of times. This rearrangement joins TRBV11-1 to TRBJ1-1; no clear D. V lost 2 bases and J 6 bases, leaving 10 bases between the germline ends. The CDR3 consists of 13 residues. CDR1 is SGHAT and CDR2 is FQDESV in the germline V gene (reference sequence). This chain's CDR3 is CASSLRFLPEAFF. DNA for the CDR3: TGTGCCAGCAGCTTACGTTTTCTCCCTGAAGCTTTCTTT.

This clonotype was counted at least ten times. This chain uses TRBV20-1 with TRBJ1-2, with a weak D call TRBD1 (6 bases). The germline gives CDR1 DFQATT, CDR2 SNEGSKA (reference sequence). V gave up 3 bases and J gave up 8 bases, with 13 bases separating them. This CDR3 comprises 12 residues. The CDR3 DNA follows: TGCAGTGCTAGGGTCCCCGGGGGCGGCTACACCTTC. Translating it yields CSARVPGGGYTF.

This clonotype has at least ten counts. V usage is TRBV7-9 and J usage is TRBJ2-7; TRBD1 matches at 9 bases. After removal of 1 base from V and 5 bases from J, the junction contained 6 bases not matched to a gene. The V gene's germline CDR1 is SEHNR and CDR2 FQNEAQ (reference sequence). This CDR3 comprises 15 residues. In DNA, the CDR3 is TGTGCCAGCAGCTTAGGAACAGGGGGCACAAACGAGCAGTACTTC. It specifies CASSLGTGGTNEQYF. Complete variable domain (other parts from reference TRBV7-9 and TRBJ2-7): DTGVSQNPRHKITKRGQNVTFRCDPISEHNRLYWYRQTLGQGPEFLTYFQNEAQLEKSRLLSDRFSAERPKGSFSTLEIQRTEQGDSAMYLCASSLGTGGTNEQYFGPGTRLTVT.

This clonotype was observed at least ten times. This sequence joins TRBV20-1 and TRBJ1-6, with 11 bases aligning to TRBD1. This CDR3 contains 16 residues. Trimming took 0 bases from V and 8 from J; bases not matched to a gene: 6. Per germline, CDR1 DFQATT and CDR2 SNEGSKA (reference sequence). Here the CDR3 reads CSARDPGQGVDSPLHF. DNA of the CDR3: TGCAGTGCTAGAGATCCGGGACAGGGGGTGGATTCACCCCTCCACTTT.

This clonotype was seen many times. The rearrangement links TRBV12-3 or TRBV12-4 to TRBJ1-4; TRBD1 matches 7 bases. The V and J ends lost 2 bases and 7 bases, in that order; junction bases with no gene match: 7. CDR3 length: 15 residues. DNA for the CDR3: TGTGCCAGCAGTTTAACCGGAGCAGGGGGTGAAAAACTGTTTTTT. It translates to CASSLTGAGGEKLFF.

This clonotype has only a few counts. This chain connects TRBV4-2 to TRBJ2-4; D is unclear. Trimming removed 0 bases from V and 0 bases from J, with 3 bases in between. The CDR3 spans 14 residues. CDR1 is LGHNA and CDR2 is YNFKEQ in the germline V gene. CDR3 nucleotide sequence: TGTGCCAGCAGCCAAGATCTAGCCAAAAACATTCAGTACTTC. This encodes CASSQDLAKNIQYF.

This clonotype was detected many times. The chain uses TRBV4-3 and TRBJ1-4; D is uncertain. Trimming shortened V by 0 bases and J by 10 bases, and 18 bases separated the two germline ends. Per the germline V gene, CDR1 is LGHNA and CDR2 is YSLEER. The CDR3 covers 16 residues. CDR3 loop: CASSQEGFGVRRKLFF. CDR3 DNA sequence: TGCGCCAGCAGCCAAGAAGGCTTTGGGGTCCGGAGAAAACTGTTTTTT.

In this sample, this clonotype turned up many times. The J gene is TRBJ1-2, the V gene TRBV6-6; the match to TRBD1 covers 7 bases. V lost 0 bases and J lost 3; bases outside the gene matches: 4. CDR1 and CDR2 from the germline V gene are MNHNY and SVGAGI (reference sequence). CDR3 length: 15 residues. The CDR3 here is CASSYSKGGDYGYTF. The CDR3 DNA is TGTGCCAGCAGTTACTCGAAAGGGGGCGACTATGGCTACACCTTC.

This clonotype was detected many times. This chain links TRBV18 with TRBJ2-4, with TRBD2 as a possible D gene (6 bases). Trimming removed 3 bases from V and 5 bases from J, with 14 bases in between. CDR1 is KGHSH and CDR2 is LQKENI in the germline V gene. CDR3 length equals 15 residues. The CDR3 DNA sequence: TGTGCCAGCTCACCCGGGACTCCCCCTGAAAACATTCAGTACTTC. This encodes CASSPGTPPENIQYF.

This clonotype was counted only a few times. The chain links TRBV11-2 to TRBJ1-3, with D hard to call. Germline lookup yields CDR1 SGHAT and CDR2 FQNNGV. This CDR3 spans 15 amino acids. V was shortened by 1 base and J by 0 bases, with 7 bases between the two germline ends. This CDR3 reads CASSLAFFSGNTIYF. As DNA, the CDR3 is TGTGCCAGCAGCTTAGCGTTCTTCTCTGGAAACACCATATATTTT. Full variable domain (rest looked up from reference TRBV11-2 and TRBJ1-3): EAGVAQSPRYKIIEKRQSVAFWCNPISGHATLYWYQQILGQGPKLLIQFQNNGVVDDSQLPKDRFSAERLKGVDSTLKIQPAKLEDSAVYLCASSLAFFSGNTIYFGEGSWLTVV.

The chain has TRBV20-1 and TRBJ2-5; the D gene is possibly TRBD2 (6 bases). The CDR3 covers 15 residues. V was shortened by 3 bases and J by 7 bases, with 21 bases between the two germline ends. Germline V gives CDR1 DFQATT, CDR2 SNEGSKA (reference sequence). CDR3 amino acids: CSASSHLGGSGTQYF. The CDR3 nucleotides are TGCAGTGCTAGTAGCCACCTTGGGGGGTCGGGGACCCAGTACTTC.

This clonotype has at least ten counts. The chain joins TRBV29-1 to TRBJ1-4; D not certain. This CDR3 spans 13 amino acids. Germline V CDR1 and CDR2: SQVTM, ANQGSEA. Trimming took off 3 bases at V and 4 bases at J, with 9 bases between the two ends. DNA of the CDR3: TGCAGCGTTGAGACCGACGATAATGAAAAACTGTTTTTT. This encodes CSVETDDNEKLFF.